The rows below give T cell receptor beta chains drawn from one sample of a study of shared clonotypes between healthy human individuals. Only in-frame clones appear in the TCRdb table, and some are missing; sequencing was by immunoSEQ multiplex PCR. Of a few million clones listed, approximately 92% are singletons. Sequencing used naive CD8+ T cells from PBMCs. The origin of the receptors is a man aged 18 to 35 in good health. Some clones in this sample may be carry-over from other donors' samples. The CDR3 runs from the conserved cysteine through the conserved F or W. The order of the fields is CDR3 protein, V gene, D gene, clone size. D genes are given only for firm matches. Part of the rows lack a size; the others show once, few, many or a class for expanded clones.

CDR3: CASSLVGGTTDTQYF
V: TRBV7-8
D: NA
size: NA

CDR3: CASSLSSDEQYF
V: TRBV5-1
D: NA
size: NA

CDR3: CASRPKDGNYGYTF
V: TRBV19
D: NA
size: NA

CDR3: CASSDGEGPWNYGYTF
V: TRBV6-1
D: NA
size: NA

CDR3: CASSGFRLTYGYTF
V: TRBV9
D: NA
size: NA

CDR3: CATSSGTSDTDTQYF
V: TRBV6-4
D: TRBD2
size: NA

CDR3: CASSLGVRGGVSGANVLTF
V: TRBV13
D: NA
size: once

CDR3: CASSSIGTSGTYEQYF
V: TRBV27
D: TRBD2
size: once

CDR3: CAWSPHERGTQYF
V: TRBV30
D: NA
size: NA

CDR3: CASSLRDSASTDTQYF
V: TRBV18
D: TRBD1
size: NA

CDR3: CAWSVLKGNTEAFF
V: TRBV30
D: NA
size: NA

CDR3: CSVEGDVAGGDEQYF
V: TRBV29-1
D: TRBD2
size: NA

CDR3: CASSFWTSDEQYF
V: TRBV5-6
D: NA
size: NA

CDR3: CASSHEPGGFFSYEQYF
V: TRBV7-9
D: NA
size: NA